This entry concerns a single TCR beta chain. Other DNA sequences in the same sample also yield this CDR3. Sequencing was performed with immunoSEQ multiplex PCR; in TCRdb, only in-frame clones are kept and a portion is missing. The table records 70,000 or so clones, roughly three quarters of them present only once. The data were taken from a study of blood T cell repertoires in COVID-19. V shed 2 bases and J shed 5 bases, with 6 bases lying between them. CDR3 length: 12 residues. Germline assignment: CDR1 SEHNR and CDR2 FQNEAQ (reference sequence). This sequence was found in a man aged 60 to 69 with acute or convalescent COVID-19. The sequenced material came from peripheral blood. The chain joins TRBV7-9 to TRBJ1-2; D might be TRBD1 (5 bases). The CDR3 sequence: CASSLTGYGYTF. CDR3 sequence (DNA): TGTGCCAGCAGCTTAACAGGTTATGGCTACACCTTC.